The next 6 T cell receptor beta chains were all read from a single sample in a study of early T cells in non-severe SARS-CoV-2 infection. TCRdb ran MiXCR on the 5' RACE reads and lists one entry per CDR3 protein. The table records just over 80,000 distinct CDR3 sequences, around 15% of them present only once. Sequenced: whole blood. The receptors were sampled from an adult who was a healthcare worker with PCR-confirmed SARS-CoV-2 infection or an uninfected control (not recorded which).

The rearrangement joins TRBV2 to TRBJ2-7; possible D gene TRBD1, 5 bases. This CDR3 has 13 residues. V gave up 1 base and J gave up 2 bases, with 6 bases separating them. Looked up from germline, CDR1 is SNHLY and CDR2 is FYNNEI. CDR3 bases: TGTGCCAGCAGTGAAGACAGGACCTACGAGCAGTACTTC. Protein: CASSEDRTYEQYF.

This sequence joins TRBV11-2 and TRBJ2-4; a possible D gene is TRBD2 (5 bases). This CDR3 spans 14 amino acids. Per the germline V gene, CDR1 is SGHAT and CDR2 is FQNNGV. The germline V and J ends were trimmed by 1 base and 2 bases, with 6 bases remaining between them. CDR3 loop: CASSLGGPKNIQYF. Written as DNA, the CDR3 is TGTGCCAGCAGCTTAGGCGGGCCCAAAAACATTCAGTACTTC.

V is TRBV12-5 and J is TRBJ1-2; D not resolved. Between the trimmed V and J ends, which lost 11 bases and 4 bases, there was a span of 20 bases. This CDR3 contains 14 residues. Per the germline V gene, CDR1 is LGHNT and CDR2 is FRNRAP. CDR3 in DNA: TGTGCTTATCTAAGGACGGGGAGACTCTATGGCTACACCTTC. This sequence encodes CAYLRTGRLYGYTF.

This clonotype showed up just a few times. The rearrangement links TRBV30 to TRBJ1-6, with 10 bases that match TRBD1. Unmatched junction bases numbered 13, after V lost 0 bases and J lost 8 bases. CDR1 and CDR2 from the germline V gene are GTSNPN and SVGIG (reference sequence). The CDR3 consists of 18 residues. The CDR3 here is CAWSVRGGTGAFYSPLHF. CDR3 in DNA: TGTGCCTGGAGTGTACGCGGCGGGACAGGGGCTTTCTATTCACCCCTCCACTTT.

This chain links TRBV7-2 with TRBJ1-2; 11 bases match TRBD1. The CDR3 runs 16 residues. V dropped 5 bases and J dropped 8; count of bases not matched to a gene: 13. Germline CDR1 reads SGHTA; CDR2 reads FQGNSA. The DNA for the CDR3 is TGTGCCAGCAGCCCCTGGACAGGGGGCGGCGGGAGCGGCTACACCTTC. It specifies CASSPWTGGGGSGYTF.

This clonotype was detected many times. V is TRBV3-1 and J is TRBJ2-5; D is tentatively TRBD1 or TRBD2 (7 bases each). V was cut by 1 base and J by 5 bases, with 11 bases left in between. Germline V gives CDR1 LGHDT, CDR2 YNNKEL (reference sequence). The CDR3 runs 14 residues. CDR3 sequence reads: CASSQAGGGETQYF. CDR3 nucleotides: TGTGCCAGCAGCCAAGCAGGGGGGGGCGAGACCCAGTACTTC.